These T cell receptor beta chains were read from a single sample in a study of identical twins. TCRdb re-analysed the 5' RACE reads in MiXCR, keeping a single row per CDR3 protein. This table holds approximately 700,000 distinct CDR3 sequences, roughly 6% found once. Sequenced sample: naive T cells sorted from blood. These receptors all stem from a man younger than 30 in good health. Both conserved end residues are part of each CDR3. D genes are given only for firm matches. The size field is filled for only some rows; it gives once, few, many or a size class.

D: TRBD2; size: NA; V: TRBV9; J: TRBJ2-2; DNA: TGTGCCAGCAGCGTAGAAAGCGGGAGGCGGTACACCGGGGAGCTGTTTTTT; CDR3: CASSVESGRRYTGELFF
D: NA; size: few; V: TRBV5-1; J: TRBJ1-2; DNA: TGCGCCAGCAGCTTCCAATTGGGGGCAAGGGGCTACACCTTC; CDR3: CASSFQLGARGYTF
D: NA; size: many; V: TRBV18; J: TRBJ2-7; DNA: TGTGCCAGCTCATCGGGACAAGGTTCAGTCGAGCAGTACTTC; CDR3: CASSSGQGSVEQYF
D: NA; size: many; V: TRBV24-1; J: TRBJ2-6; DNA: TGTGCCACCCGCAGTGCTGGGGCCAACGTCCTGACTTTC; CDR3: CATRSAGANVLTF
D: TRBD2; size: NA; V: TRBV10-3; J: TRBJ2-7; DNA: TGTGCCACCGGACTAGCGGGAGGGTACGAGCAGTACTTC; CDR3: CATGLAGGYEQYF
D: NA; size: NA; V: TRBV29-1; J: TRBJ1-2; DNA: TGCAGCGTTGCCCCTTCACAGGGTTTGAACTATGGCTACACCTTC; CDR3: CSVAPSQGLNYGYTF
D: NA; size: many; V: TRBV7-9; J: TRBJ2-1; DNA: TGTGCCAGCAGCTTCCAAACAGGAAATGAGCAGTTCTTC; CDR3: CASSFQTGNEQFF
D: TRBD1; size: few; V: TRBV27; J: TRBJ1-2; DNA: TGTGCCAGCAGGGGAAGACAGGGCTCGTTCTATTATGGCTACACCTTC; CDR3: CASRGRQGSFYYGYTF
D: NA; size: few; V: TRBV25-1; J: TRBJ1-2; DNA: TGTGCCAGCAGTGAAACCCACGGCTATGGCTACACCTTC; CDR3: CASSETHGYGYTF
D: TRBD1; size: many; V: TRBV20-1; J: TRBJ2-6; DNA: TGCAGTGCTCAGACAGGGGGCGGCTCCGTCCTGACTTTC; CDR3: CSAQTGGGSVLTF
D: NA; size: NA; V: TRBV7-2; J: TRBJ2-2; DNA: TGTGCCAGCAGCCCCCTGCGGATTTCCACCGGGGAGCTGTTTTTT; CDR3: CASSPLRISTGELFF
D: NA; size: few; V: TRBV15; J: TRBJ1-1; DNA: TGTGCCACCAGGAGGGAACCGCCAAACACTGAAGCTTTCTTT; CDR3: CATRREPPNTEAFF
D: TRBD2; size: many; V: TRBV6-1; J: TRBJ2-1; DNA: TGTGCCAGCACCCGACTAGCGGGTTACAATGAGCAGTTCTTC; CDR3: CASTRLAGYNEQFF
D: NA; size: few; V: TRBV24-1; J: TRBJ2-5; DNA: TGTGCCACCAGTGATTTCCGCAGGGACCGCCAAGAGACCCAGTACTTC; CDR3: CATSDFRRDRQETQYF
D: TRBD1; size: NA; V: TRBV5-1; J: TRBJ2-2; DNA: TGCGCCAGCAGCGCCGGGACAGGGGTTGCCGGGGAGCTGTTTTTT; CDR3: CASSAGTGVAGELFF
D: TRBD1; size: few; V: TRBV20-1; J: TRBJ1-6; DNA: TGCAGTGCTAGCGGACAGGGTAATTCACCCCTCCACTTT; CDR3: CSASGQGNSPLHF
D: NA; size: many; V: TRBV5-1; J: TRBJ2-2; DNA: TGCGCCAGCGATCCGAGCACCGGGGAGCTGTTTTTT; CDR3: CASDPSTGELFF
D: NA; size: few; V: TRBV20-1; J: TRBJ1-1; DNA: TGCAGTGCTGGGGGCCCCACGGGGGCTTTCTTT; CDR3: CSAGGPTGAFF
D: NA; size: many; V: TRBV29-1; J: TRBJ2-2; DNA: TGCAGCGCCGGAGGGGTCGGGGAGCTGTTTTTT; CDR3: CSAGGVGELFF
D: TRBD1; size: few; V: TRBV12-3/TRBV12-4; J: TRBJ2-5; DNA: TGTGCCAGCAGTTGGGACAGGGGGAAAGAGACCCAGTACTTC; CDR3: CASSWDRGKETQYF
D: NA; size: NA; V: TRBV6-5; J: TRBJ2-1; DNA: TGTGCCAGCAGTTACCTGGTTAGCTCCTACAATGAGCAGTTCTTC; CDR3: CASSYLVSSYNEQFF
D: NA; size: many; V: TRBV7-9; J: TRBJ1-1; DNA: TGTGCCAGGACAGAACAGACTGAAGCTTTCTTT; CDR3: CARTEQTEAFF
D: NA; size: few; V: TRBV7-9; J: TRBJ1-5; DNA: TGTGCCAGCAGCCTTGGGGGGGTGCGGAGCAATCAGCCCCAGCATTTT; CDR3: CASSLGGVRSNQPQHF
D: NA; size: many; V: TRBV29-1; J: TRBJ2-1; DNA: TGCAGCGTTGAAGGGACAGATTACAATGAGCAGTTCTTC; CDR3: CSVEGTDYNEQFF
D: NA; size: many; V: TRBV12-3/TRBV12-4; J: TRBJ1-1; DNA: TGTGCCAGCAGTGGAGGACCCCGGGAAGCTTTCTTT; CDR3: CASSGGPREAFF
D: TRBD2; size: few; V: TRBV5-1; J: TRBJ2-1; DNA: TGCGCCAGCAGCTTGGCGGGAGGTACGGGAAATGAGCAGTTCTTC; CDR3: CASSLAGGTGNEQFF
D: TRBD1; size: NA; V: TRBV7-9; J: TRBJ1-4; DNA: TGTGCCAGCAGCTTAAGCCAGGGGGCCCCAGAAAAACTGTTTTTT; CDR3: CASSLSQGAPEKLFF
D: NA; size: NA; V: TRBV7-9; J: TRBJ2-7; DNA: TGTGCCAGCAGCTCCCAAGCCGAGGGGCACTCCTACGAGCAGTACTTC; CDR3: CASSSQAEGHSYEQYF
D: TRBD2; size: many; V: TRBV14; J: TRBJ2-1; DNA: TGTGCCAGCAGCCCCGCTAGCGGAGAAGGGAATGAGCAGTTCTTC; CDR3: CASSPASGEGNEQFF
D: NA; size: NA; V: TRBV6-1; J: TRBJ1-5; DNA: TGTGCCAGCAGTGGGGTACAGCCCCAGCATTTT; CDR3: CASSGVQPQHF
D: NA; size: few; V: TRBV15; J: TRBJ1-5; DNA: TGTGCCACCAGCGGGACATACAGGGACTATAGCAATCAGCCCCAGCATTTT; CDR3: CATSGTYRDYSNQPQHF
D: NA; size: NA; V: TRBV2; J: TRBJ2-7; DNA: TGTGCCAGCAGTGAGGGTCATTCAAGCTCCTACGAGCAGTACTTC; CDR3: CASSEGHSSSYEQYF
D: NA; size: many; V: TRBV5-6; J: TRBJ2-1; DNA: TGTGCCAGCAGCTTGGTCCCCGGGGTGTCCAATGAGCAGTTCTTC; CDR3: CASSLVPGVSNEQFF
D: NA; size: few; V: TRBV20-1; J: TRBJ2-2; DNA: TGCAGTGCCAGGGACGTCGCCGGGGAGCTGTTTTTT; CDR3: CSARDVAGELFF
D: NA; size: many; V: TRBV29-1; J: TRBJ2-7; DNA: TGCAGCGTTGAAGGGACACGGGCGTCCGGGGCTTCCTACGAGCAGTACTTC; CDR3: CSVEGTRASGASYEQYF
D: TRBD1; size: NA; V: TRBV12-3/TRBV12-4; J: TRBJ2-7; DNA: TGTGCCAGCAGTTCTCCCGGGACAGGGATCTACGAGCAGTACTTC; CDR3: CASSSPGTGIYEQYF
D: NA; size: many; V: TRBV6-1; J: TRBJ1-2; DNA: TGTGCCAGCAGTGAGAGCAGGCGGGCGGACTATGGCTACACCTTC; CDR3: CASSESRRADYGYTF
D: TRBD1; size: many; V: TRBV29-1; J: TRBJ1-4; DNA: TGCAGCGTATCGGGGACAGGGGCCGAAAAACTGTTTTTT; CDR3: CSVSGTGAEKLFF
D: NA; size: many; V: TRBV2; J: TRBJ2-1; DNA: TGTGCCAGCAGTGACGTCCAGCCCAATGGGAGGAATGAGCAGTTCTTC; CDR3: CASSDVQPNGRNEQFF
D: TRBD1; size: few; V: TRBV5-6; J: TRBJ1-1; DNA: TGTGCCAGCAGCACCGCGACAGGGGACGGTGAAGCTTTCTTT; CDR3: CASSTATGDGEAFF
D: NA; size: few; V: TRBV24-1; J: TRBJ2-6; DNA: TGTGCCACCAGTGATGGGGCCTCTGGGGCCAACGTCCTGACTTTC; CDR3: CATSDGASGANVLTF
D: TRBD2; size: NA; V: TRBV30; J: TRBJ2-3; DNA: TGTGCCTGGTCACAGGGACTAGCGGGCACAGATACGCAGTATTTT; CDR3: CAWSQGLAGTDTQYF
D: NA; size: many; V: TRBV20-1; J: TRBJ2-3; DNA: TGCAGTGCTAGAGAAAGTGGGAGGAACACAGATACGCAGTATTTT; CDR3: CSARESGRNTDTQYF
D: TRBD1; size: NA; V: TRBV19; J: TRBJ1-5; DNA: TGTGCCAGTAGTATTTCCGGGACAGCCTTCAATCAGCCCCAGCATTTT; CDR3: CASSISGTAFNQPQHF
D: NA; size: many; V: TRBV2; J: TRBJ2-3; DNA: TGTGCCAGCAGGCTGGTTCCCCCCACAGATACGCAGTATTTT; CDR3: CASRLVPPTDTQYF